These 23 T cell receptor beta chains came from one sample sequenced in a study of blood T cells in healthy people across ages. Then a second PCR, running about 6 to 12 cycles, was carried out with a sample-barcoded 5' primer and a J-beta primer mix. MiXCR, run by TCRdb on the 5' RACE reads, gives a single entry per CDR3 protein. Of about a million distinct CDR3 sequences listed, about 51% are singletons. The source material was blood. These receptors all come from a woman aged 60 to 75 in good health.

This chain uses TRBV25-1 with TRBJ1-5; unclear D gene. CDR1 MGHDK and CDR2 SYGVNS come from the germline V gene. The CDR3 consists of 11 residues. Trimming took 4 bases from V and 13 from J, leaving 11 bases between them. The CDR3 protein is CASSGHKGQHF. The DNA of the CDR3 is TGTGCCAGCAGTGGCCACAAGGGACAGCATTTT.

The CDR3 DNA follows: TGCAGCGGATGGGGACAGAAGGGGACAGATACGCAGTATTTT. It is translated as CSGWGQKGTDTQYF. V usage is TRBV29-1 and J usage is TRBJ2-3; TRBD1 aligns across 7 bases. CDR1 is SQVTM, CDR2 ANQGSEA, per germline. With V trimmed by 7 bases and J by 3 bases, 10 bases remained unmatched. The CDR3 totals 14 residues.

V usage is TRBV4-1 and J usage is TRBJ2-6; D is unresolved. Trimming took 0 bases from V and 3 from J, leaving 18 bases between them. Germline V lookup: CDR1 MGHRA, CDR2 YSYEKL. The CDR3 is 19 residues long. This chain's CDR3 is CASSQDVTGKMIGANVLTF. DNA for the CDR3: TGCGCCAGCAGCCAAGACGTTACCGGTAAGATGATTGGGGCCAACGTCCTGACTTTC.

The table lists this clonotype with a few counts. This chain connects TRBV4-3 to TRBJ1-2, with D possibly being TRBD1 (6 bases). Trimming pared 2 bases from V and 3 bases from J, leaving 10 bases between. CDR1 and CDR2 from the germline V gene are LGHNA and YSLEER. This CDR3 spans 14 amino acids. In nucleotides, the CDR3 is TGCGCCAGCAGCCAATGGAGGGGGGACTATGGCTACACCTTC. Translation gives CASSQWRGDYGYTF.

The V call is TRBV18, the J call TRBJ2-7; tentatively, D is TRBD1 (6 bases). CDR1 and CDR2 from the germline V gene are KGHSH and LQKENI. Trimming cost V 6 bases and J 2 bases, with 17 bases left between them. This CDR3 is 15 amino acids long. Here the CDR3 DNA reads TGTGCCAGCTCTTTGGGGGCTGATTCGACCTACGAGCAGTACTTC. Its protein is CASSLGADSTYEQYF.

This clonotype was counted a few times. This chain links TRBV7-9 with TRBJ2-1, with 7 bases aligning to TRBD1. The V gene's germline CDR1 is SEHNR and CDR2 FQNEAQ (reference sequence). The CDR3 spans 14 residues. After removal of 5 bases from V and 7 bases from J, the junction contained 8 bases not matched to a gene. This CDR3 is CASSPPGQLNEQFF. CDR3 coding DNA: TGTGCCAGCAGCCCCCCGGGACAGCTGAATGAGCAGTTCTTC.

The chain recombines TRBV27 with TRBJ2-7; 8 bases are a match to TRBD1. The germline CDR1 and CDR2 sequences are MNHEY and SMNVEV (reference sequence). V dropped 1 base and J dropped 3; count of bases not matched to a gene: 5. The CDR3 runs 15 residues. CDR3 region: CASSLWTGKGYEQYF. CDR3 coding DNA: TGTGCCAGCAGTTTATGGACAGGGAAGGGCTACGAGCAGTACTTC.

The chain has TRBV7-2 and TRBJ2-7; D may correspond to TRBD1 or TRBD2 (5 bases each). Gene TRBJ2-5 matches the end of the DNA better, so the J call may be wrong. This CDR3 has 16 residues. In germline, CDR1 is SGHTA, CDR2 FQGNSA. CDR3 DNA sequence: TGTGCCAGCAGCTTAGCGGGGCTAGCTCCTACGAAGACCCAGTACTTC. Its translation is CASSLAGLAPTKTQYF.

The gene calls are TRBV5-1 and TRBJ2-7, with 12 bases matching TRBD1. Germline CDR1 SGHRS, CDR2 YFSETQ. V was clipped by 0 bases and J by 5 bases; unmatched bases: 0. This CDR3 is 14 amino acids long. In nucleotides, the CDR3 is TGCGCCAGCAGCTTGGGGGACAGGGGGCACGAGCAGTACTTC. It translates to CASSLGDRGHEQYF.

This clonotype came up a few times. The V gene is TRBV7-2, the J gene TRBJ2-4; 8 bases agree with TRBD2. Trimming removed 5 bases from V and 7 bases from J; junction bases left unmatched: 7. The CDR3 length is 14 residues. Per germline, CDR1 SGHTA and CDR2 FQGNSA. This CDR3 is CASSTSGGDNIQYF. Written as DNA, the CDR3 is TGTGCCAGCAGCACTAGCGGAGGCGATAACATTCAGTACTTC. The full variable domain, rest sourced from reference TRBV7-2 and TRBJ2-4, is GAGVSQSPSNKVTEKGKDVELRCDPISGHTALYWYRQSLGQGLEFLIYFQGNSAPDKSGLPSDRFSAERTGGSVSTLTIQRTQQEDSAVYLCASSTSGGDNIQYFGAGTRLSVL.

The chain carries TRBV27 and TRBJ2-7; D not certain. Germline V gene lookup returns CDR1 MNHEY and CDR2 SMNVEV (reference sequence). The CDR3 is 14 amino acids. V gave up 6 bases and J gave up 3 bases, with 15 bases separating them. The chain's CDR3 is CASSAPPLYYEQYF. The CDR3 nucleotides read TGTGCCAGCAGCGCGCCTCCACTTTACTACGAGCAGTACTTC.

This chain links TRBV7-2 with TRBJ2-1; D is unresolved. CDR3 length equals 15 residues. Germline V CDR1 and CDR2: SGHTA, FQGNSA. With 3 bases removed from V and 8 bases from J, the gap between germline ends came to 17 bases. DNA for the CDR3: TGTGCCAGCAGCTTGAATAAGGCCCCTAAGCATGAGCAGTTCTTC. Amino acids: CASSLNKAPKHEQFF.

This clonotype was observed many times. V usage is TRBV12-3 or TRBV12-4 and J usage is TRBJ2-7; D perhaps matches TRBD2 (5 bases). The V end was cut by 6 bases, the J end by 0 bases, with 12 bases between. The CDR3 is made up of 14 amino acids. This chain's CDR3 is CASRVGGSSYEQYF. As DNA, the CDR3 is TGTGCCAGCAGGGTAGGAGGTAGCTCCTACGAGCAGTACTTC.

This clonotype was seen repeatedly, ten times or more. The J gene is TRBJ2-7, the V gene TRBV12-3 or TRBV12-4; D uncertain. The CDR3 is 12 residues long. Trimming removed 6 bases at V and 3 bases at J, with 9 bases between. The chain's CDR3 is CASSLTGYEQYF. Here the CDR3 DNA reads TGTGCCAGCAGCTTAACCGGCTACGAGCAGTACTTC.

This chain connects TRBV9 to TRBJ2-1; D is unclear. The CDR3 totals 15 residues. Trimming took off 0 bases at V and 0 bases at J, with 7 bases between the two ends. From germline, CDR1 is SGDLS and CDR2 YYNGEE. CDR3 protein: CASSVGGNSYNEQFF. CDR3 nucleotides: TGTGCCAGCAGCGTAGGCGGCAACTCCTACAATGAGCAGTTCTTC. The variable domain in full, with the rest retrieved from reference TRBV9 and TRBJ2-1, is DSGVTQTPKHLITATGQRVTLRCSPRSGDLSVYWYQQSLDQGLQFLIQYYNGEERAKGNILERFSAQQFPDLHSELNLSSLELGDSALYFCASSVGGNSYNEQFFGPGTRLTVL.

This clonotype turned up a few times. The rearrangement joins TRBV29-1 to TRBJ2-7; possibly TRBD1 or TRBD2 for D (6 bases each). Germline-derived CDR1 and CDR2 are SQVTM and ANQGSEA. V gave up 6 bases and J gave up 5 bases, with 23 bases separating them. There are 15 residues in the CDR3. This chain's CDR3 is CSVAFRGSQRDEQYF. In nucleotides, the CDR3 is TGCAGCGTGGCTTTCAGGGGATCTCAGCGGGACGAGCAGTACTTC.

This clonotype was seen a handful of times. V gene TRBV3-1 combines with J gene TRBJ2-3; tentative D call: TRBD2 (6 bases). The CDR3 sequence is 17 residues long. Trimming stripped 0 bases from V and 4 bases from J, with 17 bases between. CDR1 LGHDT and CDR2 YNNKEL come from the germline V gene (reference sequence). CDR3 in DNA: TGTGCCAGCAGCCAAGAGTTGCGGGACCTCACAGCAGATACGCAGTATTTT. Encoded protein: CASSQELRDLTADTQYF.

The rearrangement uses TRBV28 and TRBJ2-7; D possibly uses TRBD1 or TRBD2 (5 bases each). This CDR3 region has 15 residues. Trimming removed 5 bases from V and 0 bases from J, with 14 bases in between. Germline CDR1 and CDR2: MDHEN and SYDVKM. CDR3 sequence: CASSPGTESSYEQYF. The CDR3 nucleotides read TGTGCCAGCAGTCCCGGGACCGAGAGCTCCTACGAGCAGTACTTC.

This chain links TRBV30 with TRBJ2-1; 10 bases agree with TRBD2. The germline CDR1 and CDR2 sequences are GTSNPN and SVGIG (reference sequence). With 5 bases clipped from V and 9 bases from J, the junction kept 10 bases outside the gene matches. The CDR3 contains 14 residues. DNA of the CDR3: TGTGCCTGGGGACTGACTAGCGGGTATTCTGAGCAGTTCTTC. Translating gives CAWGLTSGYSEQFF.

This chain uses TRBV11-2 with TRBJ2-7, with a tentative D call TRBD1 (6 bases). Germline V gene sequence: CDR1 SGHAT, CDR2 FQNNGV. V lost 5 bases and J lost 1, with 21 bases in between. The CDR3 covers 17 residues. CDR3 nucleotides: TGTGCCAGCAGCCAGATTAACAGGGTACGGAATTCCTACGAGCAGTACTTC. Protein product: CASSQINRVRNSYEQYF.

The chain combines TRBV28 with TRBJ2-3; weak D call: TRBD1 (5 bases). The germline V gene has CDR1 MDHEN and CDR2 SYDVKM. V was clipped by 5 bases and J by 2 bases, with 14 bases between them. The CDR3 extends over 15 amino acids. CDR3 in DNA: TGTGCCAGCAGTACCCAGGGATCGAACACAGATACGCAGTATTTT. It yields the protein CASSTQGSNTDTQYF.

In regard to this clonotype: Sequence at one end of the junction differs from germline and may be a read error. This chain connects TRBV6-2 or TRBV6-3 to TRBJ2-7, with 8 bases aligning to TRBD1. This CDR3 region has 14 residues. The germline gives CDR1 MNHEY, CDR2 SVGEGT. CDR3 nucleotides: TGTGCCAACAGTTCAGGACAGGGAGCCTACGAGCAGTACTTC. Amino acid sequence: CANSSGQGAYEQYF.

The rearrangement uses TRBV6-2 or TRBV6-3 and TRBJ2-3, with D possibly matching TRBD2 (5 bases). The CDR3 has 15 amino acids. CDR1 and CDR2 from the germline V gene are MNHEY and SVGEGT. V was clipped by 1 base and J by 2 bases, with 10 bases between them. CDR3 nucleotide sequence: TGTGCCAGCAGTTACTTTGCGGGCTCCACAGATACGCAGTATTTT. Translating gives CASSYFAGSTDTQYF.